This record looks at one T cell receptor (beta chain) sequence and its context. Antigen unknown. The record originates from a study of cytomegalovirus exposure and HLA in healthy donors. Study-level findings and limits: Overall, around 150 TCR beta chains were annotated as cytomegalovirus-associated.

PCR employed 60 Vbeta and 13 Jbeta primers. Assay used: immunoSEQ multiplex PCR; TCRdb lists only in-frame clones, some missing. The data contain over 90,000 clones, about four fifths of them seen just once; the ten biggest clones take up about 4.9%. This CDR3 is built from 12 residues. V was clipped by 5 bases and J by 11 bases, with 10 bases between them. Germline V lookup: CDR1 SEHNR, CDR2 FQNEAQ (reference sequence). This TCR derives from a middle-aged man in good health and CMV-seropositive. The sequenced sample was PBMCs. The chain combines TRBV7-9 with TRBJ1-6, with a possible D match to TRBD1 (6 bases). The CDR3 region has the DNA TGTGCCAGCAGCCTTGGGGGCGCACCCCTCCACTTT. Amino acid sequence: CASSLGGAPLHF.